This T cell receptor (beta chain) is drawn from a study of T-cell reconstitution after alpha-beta-depleted transplantation in children. Germline CDR1 and CDR2: MNHEY and SVGEGT. The V and J ends lost 7 bases and 3 bases, in that order; junction bases with no gene match: 4. This CDR3 is 13 amino acids long. As it was prepared, the TCRbeta library received unique molecular identifiers. TCRdb reprocessed the PCR reads via MiXCR and lists one record per CDR3 protein. The sample records 500,000 to 750,000 distinct CDR3 sequences, 25% to 30% being singletons. This material consisted of PBMCs, taken before TCRalphabeta/CD19-depleted stem cell transplant. The sequence came from a boy younger than two with Wiskott-Aldrich syndrome, due to receive a stem cell transplant. This sequence joins TRBV6-2 or TRBV6-3 and TRBJ2-5; TRBD1 agrees at 8 bases. The CDR3, as DNA: TGTGCCAGCAATCCGGACAGGGAAGAGACCCAGTACTTC. The encoded protein is CASNPDREETQYF.